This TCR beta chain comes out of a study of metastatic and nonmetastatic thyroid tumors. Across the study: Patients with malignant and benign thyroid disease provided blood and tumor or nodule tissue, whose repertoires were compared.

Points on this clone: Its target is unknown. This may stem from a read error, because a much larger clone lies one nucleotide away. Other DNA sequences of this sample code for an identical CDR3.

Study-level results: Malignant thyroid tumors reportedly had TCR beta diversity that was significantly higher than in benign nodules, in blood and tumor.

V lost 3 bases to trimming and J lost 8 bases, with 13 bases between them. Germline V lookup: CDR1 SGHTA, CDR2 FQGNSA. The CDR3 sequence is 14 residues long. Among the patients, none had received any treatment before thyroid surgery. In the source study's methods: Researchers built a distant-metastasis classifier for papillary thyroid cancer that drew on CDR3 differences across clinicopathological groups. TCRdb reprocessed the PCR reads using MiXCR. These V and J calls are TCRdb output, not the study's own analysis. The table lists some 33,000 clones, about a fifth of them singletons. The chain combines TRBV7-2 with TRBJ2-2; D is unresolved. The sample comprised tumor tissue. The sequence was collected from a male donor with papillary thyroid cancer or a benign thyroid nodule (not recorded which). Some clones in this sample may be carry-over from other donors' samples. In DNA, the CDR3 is TGTGCCAGCAGCTTGTTGGGTACTACTGGGGAGCTGTTTTTT. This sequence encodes CASSLLGTTGELFF.